This entry features one T cell receptor (beta chain) sequence. Authors' analysis steps: How many nucleated cells were present was estimated from reference gene primer amplification. This table comes from immunoSEQ multiplex PCR, and its TCRdb copy is limited to in-frame clones, with some not included. V and J calls and clone size follow that table, whereas D and trimming were derived from the DNA. Among 200,000 to 250,000 clones listed, more than 60% were seen once. The data derive from a study of blood T cell repertoires in COVID-19. Across the whole study: The samples span acute and convalescent COVID-19 from the United States, Italy and Spain. Sample material is recorded as cDNA or gDNA derived from T cells, B-cell-depleted T cells, or PBMCs.

The V end lost 6 bases, the J end lost 9 bases, and 24 bases lay between the germline ends. CDR3 length: 16 amino acids. Germline values: CDR1 LNHDA, CDR2 SQIVND (reference sequence). The chain couples TRBV19 to TRBJ1-5; D might be TRBD1 (6 bases). The sequenced material came from peripheral blood. The sequence was obtained from a woman between 35 and 50 years old with active or convalescent COVID-19. The DNA for the CDR3 is TGTGCCAGTAGCCATCGGACAGCCGGGGGGCTAACGCCCCAGCATTTT. This sequence encodes CASSHRTAGGLTPQHF.